This TCR beta chain was found in a study of blood T cell repertoires in COVID-19. Study as a whole: PBMCs, B-cell-depleted T cells, or T cells were the source of the cDNA or gDNA that made up the material.

Original processing methods: Amplification with reference gene primers provided the estimates of nucleated cell counts. Clones were read by immunoSEQ multiplex PCR, and TCRdb kept only the in-frame ones, dropping some. D and trimming come from the DNA, and the V and J calls and clone size come from that table. This table holds about 83,000 clones, about 87% found once. V lost 4 bases, J lost 0 bases, and 10 bases lay in between. The length of the CDR3 is 15 residues. Germline V gene lookup returns CDR1 SGHRS and CDR2 YFSETQ. This chain links TRBV5-1 with TRBJ1-4, with D unclear. This clonotype was obtained from an elderly man with active or convalescent COVID-19. The sequenced material came from peripheral blood. The CDR3 DNA reads TGCGCCAGCAGCATAACAGCAACAACTAATGAAAAACTGTTTTTT. Its translation: CASSITATTNEKLFF.